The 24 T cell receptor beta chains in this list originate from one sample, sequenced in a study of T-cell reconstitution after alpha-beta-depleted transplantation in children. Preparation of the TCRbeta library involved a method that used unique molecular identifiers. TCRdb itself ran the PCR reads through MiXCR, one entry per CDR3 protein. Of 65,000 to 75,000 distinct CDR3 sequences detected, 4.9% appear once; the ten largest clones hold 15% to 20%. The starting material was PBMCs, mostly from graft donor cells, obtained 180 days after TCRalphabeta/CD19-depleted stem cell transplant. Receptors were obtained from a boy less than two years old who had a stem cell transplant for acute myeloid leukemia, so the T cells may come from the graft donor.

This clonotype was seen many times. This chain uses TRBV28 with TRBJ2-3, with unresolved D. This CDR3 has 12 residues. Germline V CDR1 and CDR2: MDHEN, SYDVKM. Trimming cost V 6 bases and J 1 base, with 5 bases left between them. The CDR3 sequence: CASSLRTDTQYF. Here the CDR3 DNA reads TGTGCCAGCAGCCTCCGCACAGATACGCAGTATTTT.

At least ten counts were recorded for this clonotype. The CDR3 region has the DNA TGTGCCTGGTCATACCCCCTAACTGCAACCGGGATTGGCCAGCCCCAGCATTTT. This sequence encodes CAWSYPLTATGIGQPQHF. The chain combines TRBV30 with TRBJ1-5; D uncertain. The V and J ends lost 5 bases and 7 bases respectively, with 30 bases between them. CDR3 size: 18 residues. Per the germline V gene, CDR1 is GTSNPN and CDR2 is SVGIG (reference sequence).

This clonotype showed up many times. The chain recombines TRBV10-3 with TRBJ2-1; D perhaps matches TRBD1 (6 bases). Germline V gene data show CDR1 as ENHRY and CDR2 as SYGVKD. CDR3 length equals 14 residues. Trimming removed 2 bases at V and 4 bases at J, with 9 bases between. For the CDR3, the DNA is TGTGCCATCAGTGAGCGGACAGATTACAATGAGCAGTTCTTC. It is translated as CAISERTDYNEQFF.

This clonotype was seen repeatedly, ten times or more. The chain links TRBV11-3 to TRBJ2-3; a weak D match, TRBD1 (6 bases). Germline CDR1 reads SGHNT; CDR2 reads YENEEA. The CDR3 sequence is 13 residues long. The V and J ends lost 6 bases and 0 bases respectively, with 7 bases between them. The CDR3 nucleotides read TGTGCCAGCAGGGACAGAAGCACAGATACGCAGTATTTT. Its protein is CASRDRSTDTQYF.

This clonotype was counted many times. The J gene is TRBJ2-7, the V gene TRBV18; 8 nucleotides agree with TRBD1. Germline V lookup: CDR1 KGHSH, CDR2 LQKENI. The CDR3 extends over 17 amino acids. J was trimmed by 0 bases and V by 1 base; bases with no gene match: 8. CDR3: CASSPLPGTGSSYEQYV. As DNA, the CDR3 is TGTGCCAGCTCACCACTCCCTGGGACAGGCAGCTCCTACGAGCAGTACGTC.

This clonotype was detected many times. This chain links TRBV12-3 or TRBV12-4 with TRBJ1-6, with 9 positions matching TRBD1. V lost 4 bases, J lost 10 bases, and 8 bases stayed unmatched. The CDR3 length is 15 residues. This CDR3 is CASSSGQGRRSPLHF. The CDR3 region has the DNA TGTGCCAGCAGTTCAGGACAGGGGAGAAGGTCACCCCTCCACTTT.

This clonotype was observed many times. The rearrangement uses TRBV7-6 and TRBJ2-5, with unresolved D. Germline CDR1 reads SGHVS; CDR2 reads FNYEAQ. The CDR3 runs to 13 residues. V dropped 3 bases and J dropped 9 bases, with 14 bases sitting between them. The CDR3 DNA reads TGTGCCAGCAGCTTTCGTGAGAGGCAGCCCCAGTACTTC. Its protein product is CASSFRERQPQYF.

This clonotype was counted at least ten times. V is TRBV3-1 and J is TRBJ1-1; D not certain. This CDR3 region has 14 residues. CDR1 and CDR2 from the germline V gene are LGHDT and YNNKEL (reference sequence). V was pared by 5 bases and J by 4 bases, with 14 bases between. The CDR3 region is CASSTTWGTTEAFF. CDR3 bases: TGTGCCAGCAGCACCACGTGGGGTACCACTGAAGCTTTCTTT.

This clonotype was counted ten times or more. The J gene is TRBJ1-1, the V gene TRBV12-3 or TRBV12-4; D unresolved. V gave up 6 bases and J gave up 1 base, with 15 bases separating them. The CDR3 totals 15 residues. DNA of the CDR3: TGTGCCAGCAGACCACCTATGTACCAGAACACTGAAGCTTTCTTT. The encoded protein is CASRPPMYQNTEAFF.

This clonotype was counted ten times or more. The CDR3 nucleotides read TGTGCCAGCAGCTTTTGGGGGGGCCGCGATGAGCAGTTCTTC. It yields the protein CASSFWGGRDEQFF. The gene calls are TRBV11-2 and TRBJ2-1; D is possibly TRBD2 (7 bases). The CDR3 is 14 amino acids. CDR1 and CDR2 (germline): SGHAT, FQNNGV. V lost 3 bases and J lost 8, with 14 bases in between.

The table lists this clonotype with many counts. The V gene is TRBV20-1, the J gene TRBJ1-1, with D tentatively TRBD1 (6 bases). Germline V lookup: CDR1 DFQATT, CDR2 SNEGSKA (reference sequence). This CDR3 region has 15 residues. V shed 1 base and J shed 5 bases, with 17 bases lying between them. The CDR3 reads CSARGGAGRYTEAFF. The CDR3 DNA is TGCAGTGCTAGAGGGGGGGCAGGCCGGTATACTGAAGCTTTCTTT.

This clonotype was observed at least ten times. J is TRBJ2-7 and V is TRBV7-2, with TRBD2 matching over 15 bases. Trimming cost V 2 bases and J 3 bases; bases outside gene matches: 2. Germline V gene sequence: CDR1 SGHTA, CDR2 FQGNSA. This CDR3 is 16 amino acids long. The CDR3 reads CASSLRGLAGGYEQYV. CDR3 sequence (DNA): TGTGCCAGCAGCTTACGGGGACTAGCGGGGGGCTACGAGCAGTACGTC.

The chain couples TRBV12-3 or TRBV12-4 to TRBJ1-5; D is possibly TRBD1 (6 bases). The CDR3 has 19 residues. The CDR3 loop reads CTCSLGGTGNLRSNQPQHF. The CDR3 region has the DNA TGTACCTGCAGTTTAGGAGGAACAGGGAATTTAAGGAGCAATCAGCCCCAGCATTTT.

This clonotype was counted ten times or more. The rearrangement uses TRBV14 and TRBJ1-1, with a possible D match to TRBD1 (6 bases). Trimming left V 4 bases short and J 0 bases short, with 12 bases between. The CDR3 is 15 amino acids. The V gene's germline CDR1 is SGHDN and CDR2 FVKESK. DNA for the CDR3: TGTGCCAGCAGCCTCCCGGACAGCATGAACACTGAAGCTTTCTTT. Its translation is CASSLPDSMNTEAFF.

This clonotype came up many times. The CDR3 region is CASSQQGWGEKLFF. In DNA form, the CDR3 reads TGCGCCAGCAGCCAACAGGGTTGGGGTGAAAAACTGTTTTTT. The rearrangement joins TRBV5-1 to TRBJ1-4; possible D gene TRBD1, 6 bases. This CDR3 is built from 14 residues. Looked up from germline, CDR1 is SGHRS and CDR2 is YFSETQ. V was shortened by 4 bases and J by 7 bases, with 14 bases between the two germline ends.

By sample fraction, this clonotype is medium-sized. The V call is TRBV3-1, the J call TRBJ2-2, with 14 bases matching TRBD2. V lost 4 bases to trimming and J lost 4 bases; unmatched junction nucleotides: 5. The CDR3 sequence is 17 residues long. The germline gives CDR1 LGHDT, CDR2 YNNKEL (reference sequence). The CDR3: CASSRTSGGPVTGELFF. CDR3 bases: TGTGCCAGCAGCCGGACTAGCGGGGGGCCGGTCACCGGGGAGCTGTTTTTT.

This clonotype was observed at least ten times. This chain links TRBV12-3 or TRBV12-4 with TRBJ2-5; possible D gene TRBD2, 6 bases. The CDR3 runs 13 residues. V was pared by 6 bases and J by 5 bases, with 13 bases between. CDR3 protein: CASSPGSSETQYF. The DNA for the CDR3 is TGTGCCAGCAGCCCCGGGAGCTCGGAGACCCAGTACTTC.

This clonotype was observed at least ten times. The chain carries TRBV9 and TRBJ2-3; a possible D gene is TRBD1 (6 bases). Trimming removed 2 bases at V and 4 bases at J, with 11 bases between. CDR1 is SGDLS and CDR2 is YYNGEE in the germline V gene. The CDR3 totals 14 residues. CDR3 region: CASSVTQGADTQYF. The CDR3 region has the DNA TGTGCCAGCAGCGTTACACAGGGTGCAGATACGCAGTATTTT.

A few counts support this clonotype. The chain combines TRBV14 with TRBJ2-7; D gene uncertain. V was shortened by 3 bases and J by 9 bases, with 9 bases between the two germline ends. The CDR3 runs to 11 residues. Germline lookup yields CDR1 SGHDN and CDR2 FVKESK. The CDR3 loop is CASSQWAMQYF. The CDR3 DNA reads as TGTGCCAGCAGCCAGTGGGCAATGCAGTACTTC.

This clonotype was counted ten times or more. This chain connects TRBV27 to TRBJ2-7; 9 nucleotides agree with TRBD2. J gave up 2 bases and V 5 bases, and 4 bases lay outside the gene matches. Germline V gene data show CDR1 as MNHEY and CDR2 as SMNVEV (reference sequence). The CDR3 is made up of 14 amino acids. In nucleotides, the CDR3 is TGTGCCAGCAGTCCGCGGGGGGGGGCCTACGAGCAGTACTTC. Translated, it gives CASSPRGGAYEQYF.

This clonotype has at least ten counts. CDR3 bases: TGTGCCACCAGCAGAGATACCCTTGACAGAAGCTCCTACAATGAGCAGTTCTTC. This gives the protein CATSRDTLDRSSYNEQFF. The V call is TRBV15, the J call TRBJ2-1, with a weak D call TRBD1 (5 bases). CDR1 is LNHNV, CDR2 YYDKDF, per germline (reference sequence). V gave up 0 bases and J gave up 0 bases, with 15 bases separating them. This CDR3 is 18 amino acids long.

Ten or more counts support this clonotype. The CDR3 nucleotides read TGCAGTGCTAGAGATCGGGACAGGTTAACTAATGAAAAACTGTTTTTT. Translation: CSARDRDRLTNEKLFF. This chain links TRBV20-1 with TRBJ1-4; the match to TRBD1 covers 8 bases. Germline CDR1 DFQATT, CDR2 SNEGSKA (reference sequence). V dropped 0 bases and J dropped 1; count of bases not matched to a gene: 4. The CDR3 covers 16 residues.

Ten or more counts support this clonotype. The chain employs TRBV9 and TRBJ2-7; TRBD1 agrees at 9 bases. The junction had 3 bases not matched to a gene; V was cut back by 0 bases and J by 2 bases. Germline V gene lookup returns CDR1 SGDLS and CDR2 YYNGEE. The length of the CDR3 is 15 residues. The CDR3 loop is CASSVVGTGPYEQYF. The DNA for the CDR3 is TGTGCCAGCAGCGTAGTCGGGACAGGGCCCTACGAGCAGTACTTC.

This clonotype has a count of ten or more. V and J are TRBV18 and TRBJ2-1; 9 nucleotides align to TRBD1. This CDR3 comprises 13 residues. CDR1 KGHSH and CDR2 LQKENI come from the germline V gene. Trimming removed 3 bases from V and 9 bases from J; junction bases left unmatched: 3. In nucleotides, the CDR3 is TGTGCCAGCTCACCGACGGACAGGGGTGAGCAGTTCTTC. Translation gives CASSPTDRGEQFF.